A single sample is the source of the 22 T cell receptor beta chains below, sequenced in a study of regulatory T cells in long-lasting Graves disease. CDR3-region Arm-PCR and iRepertoire HTBI primers produced the TCR beta libraries. TCRdb reprocessed the multiplex PCR reads with MiXCR, giving one entry per CDR3 protein. The data show a few hundred thousand distinct CDR3 sequences, 23% seen once. Time point in this sample: persistent/refractory GD, antithyroid drugs over 5 years with positive TRAb. TCR sequences were obtained from RNA taken from PBMCs. The specimen comprised peripheral blood mononuclear cells (PBMCs), sampled when the disease was refractory, from a patient treated with antithyroid drugs. The source of these receptors is a female donor with Graves disease.

In its sample, this clonotype was seen a few times. V gene TRBV5-1 combines with J gene TRBJ2-5; 9 bases match TRBD2. This CDR3 has 15 residues. Germline CDR1 SGHRS, CDR2 YFSETQ. V gave up 0 bases and J gave up 5 bases; unmatched junction bases: 5. CDR3 nucleotides: TGCGCCAGCAGCTTGGGGACTAGCGTCCGGGAGACCCAGTACTTC. This sequence encodes CASSLGTSVRETQYF. The entire variable domain, with the rest obtained from reference TRBV5-1 and TRBJ2-5, is as follows: KAGVTQTPRYLIKTRGQQVTLSCSPISGHRSVSWYQQTPGQGLQFLFEYFSETQRNKGNFPGRFSGRQFSNSRSEMNVSTLELGDSALYLCASSLGTSVRETQYFGPGTRLLVL.

This clonotype was detected ten times or more. The rearrangement joins TRBV2 to TRBJ2-2; TRBD2 matches 8 bases. Germline V gene data show CDR1 as SNHLY and CDR2 as FYNNEI. The CDR3 length is 14 residues. After removal of 3 bases from V and 8 bases from J, the junction contained 5 bases not matched to a gene. The CDR3 nucleotides are TGTGCCAGCAGTGAGACCGGACTAGCAGGGGAGCTGTTTTTT. It codes for CASSETGLAGELFF. Full variable domain (rest looked up from reference TRBV2 and TRBJ2-2): EPEVTQTPSHQVTQMGQEVILRCVPISNHLYFYWYRQILGQKVEFLVSFYNNEISEKSEIFDDQFSVERPDGSNFTLKIRSTKLEDSAMYFCASSETGLAGELFFGEGSRLTVL.

This clonotype came up a few times. The CDR3 DNA sequence: TGTGCCAGCAGCTTAACGTCTAGCTCCTACAATGAGCAGTTCTTC. It translates to CASSLTSSSYNEQFF. The V gene is TRBV11-2, the J gene TRBJ2-1, with unresolved D. With 2 bases removed from V and 0 bases from J, the gap between germline ends came to 8 bases. This CDR3 has 15 residues. CDR1 and CDR2 (germline): SGHAT, FQNNGV. The variable domain in full, with the rest retrieved from reference TRBV11-2 and TRBJ2-1, is EAGVAQSPRYKIIEKRQSVAFWCNPISGHATLYWYQQILGQGPKLLIQFQNNGVVDDSQLPKDRFSAERLKGVDSTLKIQPAKLEDSAVYLCASSLTSSSYNEQFFGPGTRLTVL.

This clonotype was recorded a few times. J is TRBJ1-5 and V is TRBV15; D is unresolved. Germline assignment: CDR1 LNHNV and CDR2 YYDKDF (reference sequence). V was cut by 6 bases and J by 0 bases, with 9 bases left in between. The CDR3 sequence is 14 residues long. The DNA for the CDR3 is TGTGCCACCAGTCAAACAGCTAGCAATCAGCCCCAGCATTTT. It specifies CATSQTASNQPQHF.

V is TRBV29-1 and J is TRBJ2-7, with D perhaps TRBD2 (7 bases). The V end was cut by 3 bases, the J end by 0 bases, with 12 bases between. CDR3 size: 14 residues. Germline CDR1 is SQVTM and CDR2 is ANQGSEA. The CDR3 coding sequence is TGCAGCGTTGAGGGGGGGGCGAGCTCCTACGAGCAGTACTTC. Protein sequence: CSVEGGASSYEQYF.

This clonotype has a handful of counts. The chain uses TRBV6-1 and TRBJ2-2; the D is unclear. V dropped 6 bases and J dropped 1 base, with 9 bases sitting between them. The germline V gene has CDR1 MNHNS and CDR2 SASEGT. The CDR3 spans 14 residues. This CDR3 reads CASRTVRNTGELFF. CDR3 nucleotides: TGTGCCAGCAGAACGGTGCGGAACACCGGGGAGCTGTTTTTT.

V is TRBV27 and J is TRBJ2-7; D is uncertain. Per germline, CDR1 MNHEY and CDR2 SMNVEV (reference sequence). The germline V and J ends were trimmed by 0 bases and 2 bases, with 11 bases remaining between them. This CDR3 is 15 amino acids long. Here the CDR3 reads CASSLSRSLPYEQYF. Written as DNA, the CDR3 is TGTGCCAGCAGTTTATCTAGGTCCCTACCCTACGAGCAGTACTTC.

This clonotype was recorded a few times. V is TRBV5-1 and J is TRBJ2-1; no reliable D call. Trimming took off 0 bases at V and 7 bases at J, with 17 bases between the two ends. Germline-derived CDR1 and CDR2 are SGHRS and YFSETQ. The CDR3 spans 16 residues. The DNA of the CDR3 is TGCGCCAGCAGCTTGGAACAAGTGGCTAGATCTAATGAGCAGTTCTTC. Translated, it gives CASSLEQVARSNEQFF.

This clonotype was picked up many times. The rearrangement links TRBV6-2 or TRBV6-3 to TRBJ2-5; weak D call: TRBD1 (6 bases). Trimming removed 6 bases at V and 5 bases at J, with 16 bases between. The length of the CDR3 is 14 residues. Looked up from germline, CDR1 is MNHEY and CDR2 is SVGEGT. As DNA, the CDR3 is TGTGCCAGCAGCCTATTTGGACAGTTGGAGACCCAGTACTTC. This sequence encodes CASSLFGQLETQYF.

On this clonotype: A clone one base away is much larger, so this may be a read error. Without the conserved terminal phenylalanine or tryptophan, this CDR3 likely stems from a read error. The chain combines TRBV29-1 with TRBJ1-2; no reliable D call. Germline V lookup: CDR1 SQVTM, CDR2 ANQGSEA. The length of the CDR3 is 12 residues. Trimming removed 7 bases from V and 8 bases from J, with 17 bases in between. As DNA, the CDR3 is TGCAGCGCCACCGTACCATCCGGGGGCTACACCCTC. Amino acids: CSATVPSGGYTL.

The genes are TRBV29-1 and TRBJ2-1, with D possibly TRBD2 on 6 matching bases. V was cut by 3 bases and J by 5 bases, with 14 bases left in between. In germline, CDR1 is SQVTM, CDR2 ANQGSEA. CDR3 length: 14 residues. The CDR3 DNA follows: TGCAGCGTTGAGGGGAGGTCGGGAGACAATGAGCAGTTCTTC. Amino acid sequence: CSVEGRSGDNEQFF.

The sample holds a few counts of this clonotype. The gene calls are TRBV24-1 and TRBJ1-5; D not certain. Per germline, CDR1 KGHDR and CDR2 SFDVKD. The CDR3 totals 15 residues. Trimming removed 7 bases from V and 5 bases from J, with 17 bases in between. The CDR3 region has the DNA TGTGCCACCAGAAGTTTGGGTCCCAGGTATCAGCCCCAGCATTTT. It encodes CATRSLGPRYQPQHF.

This sequence joins TRBV12-3 or TRBV12-4 and TRBJ2-7, with D perhaps assigned TRBD1 or TRBD2 (6 bases each). The CDR3 is 14 residues long. Trimming took 7 bases from V and 5 from J, leaving 18 bases between them. CDR3 loop: CASKRLGGKNEQYF. CDR3 bases: TGTGCCAGCAAGAGACTAGGGGGAAAAAACGAGCAGTACTTC.

The CDR3 loop reads CSARPRGKIPNTGELFF. For the CDR3, the DNA is TGCAGTGCTAGACCACGTGGAAAAATTCCCAACACCGGGGAGCTGTTTTTT. This chain links TRBV20-1 with TRBJ2-2, with unresolved D. The germline gives CDR1 DFQATT, CDR2 SNEGSKA (reference sequence). The CDR3 covers 17 residues. Deletions cut 2 bases from V and 2 bases from J, with 18 bases between.

The chain employs TRBV30 and TRBJ2-2; unclear D gene. Germline V CDR1 and CDR2: GTSNPN, SVGIG (reference sequence). V dropped 0 bases and J dropped 6 bases, with 11 bases sitting between them. The CDR3 loop spans 14 amino acids. In DNA, the CDR3 is TGTGCCTGGAGTGTAGTCGGAGTGTCCGGGGAGCTGTTTTTT. This gives the protein CAWSVVGVSGELFF.

J is TRBJ2-7 and V is TRBV30, with TRBD2 identical over 9 bases. Trimming removed 2 bases from V and 6 bases from J; junction bases left unmatched: 11. The CDR3 runs to 15 residues. The germline V gene encodes CDR1 GTSNPN and CDR2 SVGIG (reference sequence). DNA for the CDR3: TGTGCCTGGAGTCCTCGCCGGGCGGGAGGGACCGAGCAGTACTTC. It specifies CAWSPRRAGGTEQYF.

Note on this clonotype: Just one base apart from a much larger clone, this may be a read error. The J gene is TRBJ2-5, the V gene TRBV29-1, with 11 bases matching TRBD2. The CDR3 extends over 16 amino acids. The trim removed 3 bases at V and 2 bases at J, leaving 8 bases unmatched. Germline loops: CDR1 SQVTM, CDR2 ANQGSEA. CDR3 amino acids: CSVEFLSGRVQETQYF. In DNA form, the CDR3 reads TGCAGCGTTGAGTTTCTTAGCGGGAGGGTTCAAGAGACCCAGTACTTC.

The chain employs TRBV12-3 or TRBV12-4 and TRBJ1-2; D remains unclear. Trimming took off 3 bases at V and 6 bases at J, with 8 bases between the two ends. The CDR3 covers 12 residues. CDR3 in DNA: TGTGCCAGCAGTTTCCGATCTCATGGCTACACCTTC. Translation: CASSFRSHGYTF.

Of note for this clonotype: One base away lies a much larger clone, so this may be a sequencing read error. The rearrangement uses TRBV7-2 and TRBJ2-5; 7 nucleotides align to TRBD2. From germline, CDR1 is SGHTA and CDR2 FQGNSA. Losses at the gene ends were 1 base for V and 9 bases for J; bases not matched to a gene: 14. This CDR3 is 16 amino acids long. CDR3: CASSLDSGRAEEAQYF. CDR3 DNA sequence: TGTGCCAGCAGCTTAGACAGTGGGAGGGCGGAGGAGGCCCAGTACTTC.

V gene TRBV13 combines with J gene TRBJ2-7; 13 bases align to TRBD2. CDR1 and CDR2 from the germline V gene are PRHDT and FYEKMQ (reference sequence). Trimming took 3 bases from V and 3 from J; bases not matched to a gene: 5. The CDR3 contains 16 residues. The CDR3 is CASSFGTSGTIYEQYF. The CDR3 coding sequence is TGTGCCAGCAGCTTCGGGACTAGCGGGACGATCTACGAGCAGTACTTC.

This sequence joins TRBV19 and TRBJ1-4; the D gene is possibly TRBD1 (6 bases). V was cut by 8 bases and J by 8 bases, with 9 bases left in between. The CDR3 consists of 11 residues. Germline lookup yields CDR1 LNHDA and CDR2 SQIVND (reference sequence). The chain's CDR3 is CASHREEKLFF. In nucleotides, the CDR3 is TGTGCCAGTCACAGGGAGGAAAAACTGTTTTTT.

Notes on this clonotype: A much bigger clone sits one base away, suggesting this may be a read error. The V and J genes are TRBV7-9 and TRBJ1-2; perhaps TRBD1 as D (5 bases). Germline lookup yields CDR1 SEHNR and CDR2 FQNEAQ (reference sequence). The length of the CDR3 is 17 residues. Trimming took 0 bases from V and 4 from J, leaving 18 bases between them. Here the CDR3 DNA reads TGTGCCAGCAGCTTAGCGCTTTGGGACGGCGAGTCCTATGGCTACACCTTC. It translates to CASSLALWDGESYGYTF.